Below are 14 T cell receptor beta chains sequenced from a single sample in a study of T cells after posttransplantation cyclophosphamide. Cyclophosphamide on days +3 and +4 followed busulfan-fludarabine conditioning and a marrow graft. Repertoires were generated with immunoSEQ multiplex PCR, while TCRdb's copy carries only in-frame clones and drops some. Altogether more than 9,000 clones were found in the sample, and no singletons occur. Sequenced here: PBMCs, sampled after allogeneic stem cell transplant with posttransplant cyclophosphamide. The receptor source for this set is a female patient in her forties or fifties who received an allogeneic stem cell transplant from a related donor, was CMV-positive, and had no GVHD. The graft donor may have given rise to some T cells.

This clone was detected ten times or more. The CDR3 region is CASGEGRSYEQYF. The CDR3 DNA reads TGTGCCAGCGGGGAGGGAAGGTCCTACGAGCAGTACTTC. V usage is TRBV9 and J usage is TRBJ2-7, with TRBD2 matching 7 bases. CDR3 length equals 13 residues. CDR1 is SGDLS, CDR2 YYNGEE, per germline. Losses at the gene ends were 7 bases for V and 1 base for J; bases not matched to a gene: 5.

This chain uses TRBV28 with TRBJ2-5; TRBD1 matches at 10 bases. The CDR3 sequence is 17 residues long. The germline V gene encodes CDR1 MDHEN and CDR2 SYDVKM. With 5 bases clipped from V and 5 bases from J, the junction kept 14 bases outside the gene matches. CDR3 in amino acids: CASSMDRGTPARETQYF. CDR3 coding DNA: TGTGCCAGCAGTATGGACAGGGGGACACCCGCCCGGGAGACCCAGTACTTC.

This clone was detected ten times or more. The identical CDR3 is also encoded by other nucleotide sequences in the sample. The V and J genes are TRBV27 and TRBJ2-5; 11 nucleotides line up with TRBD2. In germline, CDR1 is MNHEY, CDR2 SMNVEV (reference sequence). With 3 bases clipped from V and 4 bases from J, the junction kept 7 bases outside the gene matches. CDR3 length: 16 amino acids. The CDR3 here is CASSFGTSGGRETQYF. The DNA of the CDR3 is TGTGCCAGCAGTTTTGGGACTAGCGGAGGGAGAGAGACCCAGTACTTC.

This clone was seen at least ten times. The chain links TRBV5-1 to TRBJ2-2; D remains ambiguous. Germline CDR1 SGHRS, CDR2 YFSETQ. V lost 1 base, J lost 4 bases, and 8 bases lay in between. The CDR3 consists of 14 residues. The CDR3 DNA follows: TGCGCCAGCAGCTTGATTCCGGGCACCGGGGAGCTGTTTTTT. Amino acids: CASSLIPGTGELFF. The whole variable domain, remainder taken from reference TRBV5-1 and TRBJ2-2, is KAGVTQTPRYLIKTRGQQVTLSCSPISGHRSVSWYQQTPGQGLQFLFEYFSETQRNKGNFPGRFSGRQFSNSRSEMNVSTLELGDSALYLCASSLIPGTGELFFGEGSRLTVL.

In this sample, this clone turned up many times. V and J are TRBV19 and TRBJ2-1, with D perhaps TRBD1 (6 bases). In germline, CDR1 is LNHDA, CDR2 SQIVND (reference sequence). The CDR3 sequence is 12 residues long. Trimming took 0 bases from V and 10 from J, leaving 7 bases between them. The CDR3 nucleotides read TGTGCCAGTAGTATAGAGAGGGGGGAGCAGTTCTTC. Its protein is CASSIERGEQFF.

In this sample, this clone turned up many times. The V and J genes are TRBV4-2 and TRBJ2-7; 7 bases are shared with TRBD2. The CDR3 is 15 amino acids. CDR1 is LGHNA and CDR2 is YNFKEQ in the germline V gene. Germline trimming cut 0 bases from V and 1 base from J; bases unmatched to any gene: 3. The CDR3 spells CASSQEVAGSYEQYF. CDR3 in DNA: TGTGCCAGCAGCCAAGAGGTAGCGGGTTCCTACGAGCAGTACTTC.

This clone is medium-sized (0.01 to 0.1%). CDR3 amino acids: CASSPTGVISYEQYF. The CDR3 nucleotides are TGTGCCAGCAGTCCTACAGGGGTTATATCCTACGAGCAGTACTTC. The chain recombines TRBV25-1 with TRBJ2-7; 7 bases fit TRBD1. Per the germline V gene, CDR1 is MGHDK and CDR2 is SYGVNS. The CDR3 totals 15 residues. The ends lost 5 bases at V and 1 base at J; junction bases unmatched: 8.

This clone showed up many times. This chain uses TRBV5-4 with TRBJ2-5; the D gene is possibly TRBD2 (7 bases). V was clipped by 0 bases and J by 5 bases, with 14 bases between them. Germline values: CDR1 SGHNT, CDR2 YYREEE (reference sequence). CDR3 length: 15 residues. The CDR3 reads CASSLGRGAGETQYF. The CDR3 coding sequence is TGTGCCAGCAGCTTGGGTCGGGGGGCTGGGGAGACCCAGTACTTC. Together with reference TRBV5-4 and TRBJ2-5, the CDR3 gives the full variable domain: ETGVTQSPTHLIKTRGQQVTLRCSSQSGHNTVSWYQQALGQGPQFIFQYYREEENGRGNFPPRFSGLQFPNYSSELNVNALELDDSALYLCASSLGRGAGETQYFGPGTRLLVL.

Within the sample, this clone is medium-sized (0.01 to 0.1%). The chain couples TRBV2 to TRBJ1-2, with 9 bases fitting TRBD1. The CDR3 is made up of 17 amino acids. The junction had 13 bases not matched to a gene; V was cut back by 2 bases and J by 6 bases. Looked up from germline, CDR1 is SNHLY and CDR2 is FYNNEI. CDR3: CASSETTGGAEIDGYTF. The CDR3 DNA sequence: TGTGCCAGCAGTGAAACTACAGGGGGCGCGGAGATTGATGGCTACACCTTC.

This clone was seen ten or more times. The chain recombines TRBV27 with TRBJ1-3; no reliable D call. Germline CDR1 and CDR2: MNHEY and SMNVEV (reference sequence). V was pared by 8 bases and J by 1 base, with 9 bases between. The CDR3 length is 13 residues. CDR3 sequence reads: CASGTDSGNTIYF. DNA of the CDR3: TGTGCCAGCGGTACAGATTCTGGAAACACCATATATTTT.

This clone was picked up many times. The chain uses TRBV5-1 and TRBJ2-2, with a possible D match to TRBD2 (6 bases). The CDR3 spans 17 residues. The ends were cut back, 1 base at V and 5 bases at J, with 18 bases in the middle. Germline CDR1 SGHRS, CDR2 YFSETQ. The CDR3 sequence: CASSLLGPARGTGELFF. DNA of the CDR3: TGCGCCAGCAGCTTGCTGGGACCAGCGCGGGGTACCGGGGAGCTGTTTTTT.

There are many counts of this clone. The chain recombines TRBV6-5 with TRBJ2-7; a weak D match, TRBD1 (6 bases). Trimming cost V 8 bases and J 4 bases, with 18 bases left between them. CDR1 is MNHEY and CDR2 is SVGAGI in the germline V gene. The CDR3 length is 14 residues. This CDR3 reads CASRPWQGPYEQYF. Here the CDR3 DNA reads TGTGCCAGCCGGCCGTGGCAGGGGCCATACGAGCAGTACTTC.

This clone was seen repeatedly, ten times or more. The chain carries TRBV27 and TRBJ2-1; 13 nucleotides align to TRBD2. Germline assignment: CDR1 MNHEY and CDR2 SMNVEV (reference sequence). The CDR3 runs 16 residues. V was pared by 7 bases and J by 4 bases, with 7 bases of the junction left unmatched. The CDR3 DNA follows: TGTGCCAGCACCGGGACTAGCGGGACTTATTACAATGAGCAGTTCTTC. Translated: CASTGTSGTYYNEQFF.

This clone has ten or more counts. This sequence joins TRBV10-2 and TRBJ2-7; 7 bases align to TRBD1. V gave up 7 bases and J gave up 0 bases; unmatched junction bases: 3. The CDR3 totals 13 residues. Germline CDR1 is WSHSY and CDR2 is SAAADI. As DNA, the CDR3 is TGCGCCAGCACGGGACAGCTCTCCTACGAGCAGTACTTC. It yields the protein CASTGQLSYEQYF.